These T cell receptor beta chains were read from a single sample in a study of blood T cells in healthy people across ages. TCRdb passed the 5' RACE reads through MiXCR, listing each CDR3 protein once. The sample includes about a million distinct CDR3 sequences, roughly 51% of them seen just once. The sequenced sample was blood. The receptors were gathered from a woman aged 60 to 75 in good health. Each CDR3 is given with its conserved first and last residue. The D gene is left open where the match is weak. Expanded clones are given a class, and other clones once, few, many or no size at all.

>few|TRBD2|TRBJ2-3|TRBV6-4
CASSVEAGGRTDTQYF
TGTGCCAGCAGTGTAGAGGCGGGAGGTAGAACAGATACGCAGTATTTT
>.|.|TRBJ2-3|TRBV4-3
CASSPSQGGRTDTQYF
TGCGCCAGCAGCCCTTCCCAGGGGGGGAGGACAGATACGCAGTATTTT
>.|.|TRBJ1-4|TRBV30
CAWRSDQKLFF
TGTGCCTGGAGGTCTGATCAGAAACTGTTTTTT
>.|TRBD2|TRBJ2-7|TRBV7-8
CASSPRAGRDYEQYF
TGTGCCAGCAGCCCCCGAGCGGGACGAGACTACGAGCAGTACTTC
>.|.|TRBJ1-2|TRBV9
CASSPHAGNEGYTF
TGTGCCAGCAGCCCCCATGCAGGGAACGAGGGCTACACCTTC
>.|TRBD2|TRBJ2-1|TRBV5-1
CASSILAGAHNEQFF
TGCGCCAGCAGCATCCTAGCGGGGGCTCACAATGAGCAGTTCTTC
>.|.|TRBJ2-7|TRBV14
CASSRQGIRTYEQYF
TGTGCCAGCAGCCGTCAGGGAATACGAACCTACGAGCAGTACTTC
>few|TRBD2|TRBJ2-3|TRBV4-1
CASSQSRTSAGGDTQYF
TGCGCCAGCAGCCAATCGCGGACTAGCGCGGGAGGAGATACGCAGTATTTT
>.|.|TRBJ1-5|TRBV28
CASITDLARYSNQPQHF
TGTGCCAGTATAACGGACCTGGCGAGGTATAGCAATCAGCCCCAGCATTTT
>.|TRBD1|TRBJ2-7|TRBV9
CASSVEGQSYEQYF
TGTGCCAGCAGCGTTGAGGGACAGTCCTACGAGCAGTACTTC
>.|.|TRBJ1-4|TRBV4-2
CASSLAGRVAANEKLFF
TGTGCCAGCAGCCTTGCAGGGAGGGTGGCGGCTAATGAAAAACTGTTTTTT
>.|.|TRBJ1-2|TRBV20-1
CRASPGDYTF
TGCAGAGCTTCCCCGGGGGACTACACCTTC
>few|.|TRBJ1-2|TRBV5-1
CASSFLDRSHGYTF
TGCGCCAGCAGCTTCCTCGACAGGTCTCATGGCTACACCTTC
>.|TRBD1|TRBJ1-5|TRBV7-9
CASSRGGQNSNQPQHF
TGTGCCAGCAGCAGAGGGGGACAGAACTCAAATCAGCCCCAGCATTTT
>.|.|TRBJ2-2|TRBV11-2
CASREGTIGELFF
TGTGCCAGCCGAGAGGGAACGATCGGAGAGCTGTTTTTT
>.|.|TRBJ2-7|TRBV20-1
CSANGKGWGSYEQYF
TGCAGTGCTAATGGGAAGGGTTGGGGCTCCTACGAGCAGTACTTC
>many|TRBD1|TRBJ2-7|TRBV28
CASRGQGSSYEQYF
TGCGCCAGCAGGGGACAGGGGAGCTCCTACGAGCAGTACTTC
>few|.|TRBJ1-6|TRBV10-3
CAISEGQGGNSPLHF
TGTGCCATCAGTGAGGGGCAGGGAGGCAATTCACCCCTCCACTTT
>.|TRBD1|TRBJ1-6|TRBV2
CASSTSDRANSPLHF
TGTGCCAGCAGCACCTCGGACAGGGCGAATTCACCCCTCCACTTT
>.|.|TRBJ2-3|TRBV4-1
CASSQIGELSRRYF
TGCGCCAGCAGCCAGATCGGGGAACTATCACGTCGGTATTTT
>.|.|TRBJ2-1|TRBV7-2
CASSLGRGFETQFF
TGTGCCAGCAGCTTAGGAAGAGGTTTCGAGACCCAGTTCTTC
>.|.|TRBJ2-5|TRBV6-1
CASRTLRQETQYF
TGTGCCAGCAGGACTTTACGCCAAGAGACCCAGTACTTC
>.|.|TRBJ2-6|TRBV12-3/TRBV12-4
CASTLGGPRANVLTF
TGTGCCAGCACCCTTGGCGGACCGCGGGCCAACGTCCTGACTTTC
>once|.|TRBJ2-7|TRBV10-1
CASSEPRPGTNEQYF
TGCGCCAGCAGTGAACCGAGACCGGGAACCAACGAGCAGTACTTC
>.|TRBD2|TRBJ2-1|TRBV20-1
CSASMGTSGSYNEQFF
TGCAGTGCTAGTATGGGGACTAGCGGGAGCTACAATGAGCAGTTCTTC
>.|TRBD2|TRBJ2-5|TRBV7-2
CASSLESTSGRRTQYF
TGTGCCAGCAGCTTGGAGTCGACTAGCGGGAGGCGGACCCAGTACTTC
>.|TRBD1|TRBJ2-5|TRBV5-6
CASSLTGVRETQYF
TGTGCCAGCAGCTTGACAGGGGTTCGCGAGACCCAGTACTTC
>.|TRBD2|TRBJ2-7|TRBV7-6
CASSGPGLAGTPITYEQYF
TGTGCCAGCAGCGGACCGGGACTAGCGGGAACCCCAATTACCTACGAGCAGTACTTC
>.|.|TRBJ2-7|TRBV10-3
CAISEPPEMLEQYF
TGTGCCATCAGTGAGCCACCCGAGATGCTCGAGCAGTACTTC
>once|.|TRBJ1-2|TRBV20-1
CSATILEHYGYTF
TGCAGTGCAACGATATTAGAGCACTATGGCTACACCTTC
>.|.|TRBJ2-3|TRBV5-1
CASSLVGDFSTDTQYF
TGCGCCAGCAGCTTGGTAGGAGATTTTAGCACAGATACGCAGTATTTT
>few|.|TRBJ2-7|TRBV3-1
CASSRRGNHEQYF
TGTGCCAGCAGCCGCAGGGGAAACCACGAGCAGTACTTC